Listed here are 10 T cell receptor beta chains from one sample, sequenced in a study of regulatory T cells in long-lasting Graves disease (dated by TCRdb to 2020 to 2023). Libraries were prepared through multiplex PCR. Sequencing was carried out with an Illumina HiSeq 4000. iRepertoire HTBI primers and Arm-PCR amplification of CDR3 regions were used to construct TCR beta libraries. TCRdb reprocessed the public reads (quality trimming at Q25 with fastp, clone calling with MiXCR) and kept in-frame beta chains. For every CDR3 protein sequence, its rows merge into one entry that carries the most common genes and DNA. This sample holds about 430,000 distinct CDR3 sequences; approximately 22% were observed only once. Roughly an eighth of the sample lies in the top ten. The sample's time point, from its label and the paper: persistent/refractory GD, antithyroid drugs over 5 years with positive TRAb. For both TCR sequencing and RNA sequencing, RNA was extracted from PBMCs in TRIzol.

The sample in question was peripheral blood mononuclear cells (PBMCs), obtained when the disease was refractory, from a patient treated with antithyroid drugs. Receptors originate from a female donor with Graves disease.

The sample holds many counts of this clonotype. The chain has TRBV28 and TRBJ2-5, with 10 nucleotides matching TRBD2. J was trimmed by 1 base and V by 7 bases; bases with no gene match: 9. This CDR3 is 16 amino acids long. The germline V gene has CDR1 MDHEN and CDR2 SYDVKM. The CDR3: CASKIGTSELQETQYF. The CDR3 DNA sequence: TGTGCCAGCAAAATCGGGACTAGCGAACTCCAAGAGACCCAGTACTTC.

In this sample, this clonotype turned up many times. The V call is TRBV6-9, the J call TRBJ2-7; 8 bases are shared with TRBD2. V shed 2 bases, J shed 5 bases, and the junction held 8 bases outside the gene matches. The CDR3 is 15 residues long. Germline V gene sequence: CDR1 MNHGY, CDR2 SVAAGI. Written as DNA, the CDR3 is TGTGCCAGCAGTTATGGCGGGGGGTTTGCTGACGAGCAGTACTTC. Its protein product is CASSYGGGFADEQYF.

This clonotype was counted between two and nine times. The J gene is TRBJ2-7, the V gene TRBV27; a possible D gene is TRBD1 (6 bases). V was shortened by 6 bases and J by 0 bases, with 15 bases between the two germline ends. The germline V gene has CDR1 MNHEY and CDR2 SMNVEV (reference sequence). The CDR3 totals 15 residues. CDR3 coding DNA: TGTGCCAGCAGAAAAGACAGGCCGAGCTCCTACGAGCAGTACTTC. This sequence encodes CASRKDRPSSYEQYF.

The sample holds many counts of this clonotype. The chain has TRBV28 and TRBJ1-6; maybe TRBD1 (6 bases). Per the germline V gene, CDR1 is MDHEN and CDR2 is SYDVKM. The CDR3 is 14 amino acids. Between the trimmed V and J ends, which lost 2 bases and 7 bases, there was a span of 9 bases. The CDR3 DNA reads as TGTGCCAGCAGTTTACCAGGGGAAAATTCACCCCTCCACTTT. Translation gives CASSLPGENSPLHF.

The chain uses TRBV11-2 and TRBJ2-1; D may match TRBD1 or TRBD2 (6 bases each). Trimming pared 0 bases from V and 5 bases from J, leaving 14 bases between. This CDR3 spans 16 amino acids. CDR1 and CDR2 from the germline V gene are SGHAT and FQNNGV. CDR3 bases: TGTGCCAGCAGCTTAGATTGGCCTAGGGGGGACAATGAGCAGTTCTTC. Protein product: CASSLDWPRGDNEQFF.

As concerns this clonotype: Given a far larger clone just one base away, this is likely a sequencing read error. This likely comes from a read error, as the CDR3 has no conserved phenylalanine or tryptophan at its end. This chain connects TRBV12-3 or TRBV12-4 to TRBJ2-5; weak D call: TRBD2 (5 bases). Trimming shortened V by 8 bases and J by 10 bases, and 17 bases separated the two germline ends. The CDR3 runs 12 residues. Written as DNA, the CDR3 is TGTGCCAGCCTCGGGAACTCGTGGGTCCAGTACCTC. Its translation is CASLGNSWVQYL.

In this sample, this clonotype turned up a few times. J is TRBJ2-3 and V is TRBV2, with D perhaps TRBD2 (5 bases). There are 16 residues in the CDR3. Trimming took 6 bases from V and 0 from J, leaving 16 bases between them. Germline CDR1 SNHLY, CDR2 FYNNEI. CDR3 bases: TGTGCCAGCAGAGAACAAGCGGCACCGAGCACAGATACGCAGTATTTT. It codes for CASREQAAPSTDTQYF.

This clonotype was observed many times. The rearrangement links TRBV28 to TRBJ1-1; D remains ambiguous. CDR1 and CDR2 from the germline V gene are MDHEN and SYDVKM. CDR3 length equals 14 residues. Trimming left V 6 bases short and J 4 bases short, with 15 bases between. CDR3 in DNA: TGTGCCAGCAGGGGGTTTATGGCGGGCACTGAAGCTTTCTTT. This codes for CASRGFMAGTEAFF.

Many counts were recorded for this clonotype. V and J are TRBV15 and TRBJ2-7, with 9 bases that match TRBD1. This CDR3 is 14 amino acids long. With 0 bases clipped from V and 6 bases from J, the junction kept 3 bases outside the gene matches. Germline loops: CDR1 LNHNV, CDR2 YYDKDF (reference sequence). CDR3: CATSRDGTGSEQYF. CDR3 DNA sequence: TGTGCCACCAGCAGAGATGGGACAGGGAGCGAGCAGTACTTC.

On this clonotype: With only one base between it and a far larger clone, this is likely a read error. The rearrangement links TRBV2 to TRBJ2-1; perhaps TRBD1 as D (6 bases). The V gene lost 2 bases and the J gene lost 10 bases, with 15 bases spanning the gap. Germline CDR1 and CDR2: SNHLY and FYNNEI. The CDR3 is 14 amino acids. DNA for the CDR3: TGTGCCAGCAGTGAAAGGCAGGGACACTACGAGCAGTTCTTC. Protein: CASSERQGHYEQFF. The whole variable domain, remainder taken from reference TRBV2 and TRBJ2-1, is EPEVTQTPSHQVTQMGQEVILRCVPISNHLYFYWYRQILGQKVEFLVSFYNNEISEKSEIFDDQFSVERPDGSNFTLKIRSTKLEDSAMYFCASSERQGHYEQFFGPGTRLTVL.